This TCR beta chain was identified during a study of T cells in Graves' hyperthyroidism and ophthalmopathy (dated by TCRdb to the late 2010s). Regarding the study in general: Peripheral blood was collected at initial diagnosis, before any treatment. To identify TCR V-J signatures that set the groups apart, the researchers used a discovery cohort of approximately 98 patients, made up of approximately 43 with Graves' ophthalmopathy and about 60 with stable Graves' hyperthyroidism. Whether ophthalmopathy could be predicted prospectively was tested in an independent validation cohort made up of roughly 19 hyperthyroidism patients plus 17 patients who later progressed to ophthalmopathy. The 95 to 100 discovery patients were divided at random into training and test sets in a 7:3 ratio. The study also compared thyroid tissue and blood T-cell repertoires from about six Graves' hyperthyroidism patients. Following sampling, methimazole starting at 30 mg daily was given to hyperthyroidism patients, and high-dose intravenous methylprednisolone was given to ophthalmopathy patients. The paper describes TCR Vbeta CDR3 sequencing of 140 or so peripheral blood samples, made up of 43 ophthalmopathy patients, approximately 76 hyperthyroidism patients and 17 progressor patients. Broad study findings and their caveats: In validation, the model predicted progression to ophthalmopathy a median of approximately 6.3 months before onset, with 65% to 71% sensitivity and 72.22% specificity. Sample size was not statistically predetermined, and blinding of investigators to group allocation was not performed. In cross-validation, a model built on a 13 V-J signature told ophthalmopathy apart from stable hyperthyroidism with roughly 87% sensitivity and roughly 82% specificity, and in testing the same model reached 80%/75%. Most expanded thyroid clonotypes (frequency above 0.001) were also detected in blood, a finding suggesting that blood repertoires may reflect thyroid immune responses.

Hyperthyroidism patients were aged 18 to 65 years and newly diagnosed, with disease duration of less than 2 months. The study excluded patients with uncontrolled infections, other autoimmune diseases, pregnancy or lactation. Diagnoses relied on clinical symptoms, serum thyroxine and TRAb, thyroid ultrasound and orbital computed tomography. Blood from progressor patients was collected at the time of first diagnosis with hyperthyroidism, before any ophthalmopathy symptoms had appeared. Ficoll-Paque density gradient centrifugation was used to isolate PBMCs from about 10 ml of fresh peripheral blood. Progressor patients were initially diagnosed with Graves' hyperthyroidism and developed ophthalmopathy during follow-up. Total RNA was extracted using Trizol reagent, and RNA quality was assessed on an Agilent 2100 Bioanalyzer. Amplification of TCR beta CDR3 regions was carried out from RNA transcripts. A first-round RT-PCR of the TCR CDR3 used the HTBI primer set with the Qiagen OneStep RT-PCR kit. The libraries were constructed in a second round of multiplex PCR and then size-selected and purified. Libraries were sequenced paired-end with 100 bp reads on an Illumina HiSeq2000. The paper's data handling went like this. SOAPnuke was used to process the raw data, with reads discarded if the reads contained adapters or uncalled bases, had a mean Phred below 15, or lacked an exact constant-primer or identifier match. High-quality paired reads were merged using COPE v1.2.5, and each unique nucleotide sequence was defined as a clonotype. MiTCR v1.1 was used to align clonotypes to the IMGT TRBV, TRBD and TRBJ reference segments. Only V-J combinations with frequency above 0.0001, covering about 99% of repertoires, were analysed. A TCS score was defined as the ratio between F50 (clonal expansion) and ExV (chaos), using BLOSUM62-based TCRdist between CDR3 peptides within each V-J. Welch's t-statistics and random forest reduced approximately 520 V-J features to some 14, which were used in a naive Bayes classifier (R e1071). The public reads were run again by TCRdb, first through fastp at Q25 and then through MiXCR, and only productive beta chains were kept. Entries are consolidated by CDR3 protein sequence, retaining the most common genes and DNA. These V and J calls derive from TCRdb rather than the authors' analysis. The sample contains about 380,000 distinct CDR3 sequences, approximately 15% of them found a single time. Around 20% of the sample is in the top ten clones.

From the cysteine up to the phenylalanine, the CDR3 has a length of 13 residues. Only the CDR3 portion is preserved as DNA: 39 bases, with reading frame beginning at the first base. V is clipped by 4 bases and J by 7 bases, and the sequence between their germline boundaries is 12 bases long. The germline V gene (reference sequence) specifies MNHEY as CDR1 and SMNVEV as CDR2. This clonotype was seen at least ten times. It has no known antigen specificity. Within one base of it there is no much larger clone, and no base qualities were kept. The receptor was derived from a man aged 25-45 years with Graves' hyperthyroidism that later progressed to Graves' ophthalmopathy. The sample consisted of blood. The chain is encoded by TRBV27 joined to TRBJ2-3, with a weak D call of TRBD2 (6 bases match). The base sequence is TGTGCCAGCAGTTCCCCTCTAGCGAATACGCAGTATTTT. This sequence encodes CASSSPLANTQYF.